The 21 T cell receptor beta chains below were found in one sample sequenced in a study of cytomegalovirus exposure and HLA in healthy donors. Use of 60 Vbeta and 13 Jbeta primers characterized the PCR. Sequenced by immunoSEQ multiplex PCR; TCRdb stores in-frame clones only, minus some. The sample has about 35,000 clones. The material sequenced was PBMCs. The receptors shown here come from a woman aged 40 to 50 in good health and CMV-seropositive.

The V gene is TRBV7-3, the J gene TRBJ2-7; D might be TRBD2 (5 bases). The ends were cut back, 1 base at V and 5 bases at J, with 15 bases in the middle. Germline CDR1 SGHTA, CDR2 FQGTGA. The CDR3 spans 15 residues. The CDR3 sequence: CASSLSGSSYHEQYF. The CDR3 bases are TGTGCCAGCAGCTTAAGTGGGTCTAGCTACCACGAGCAGTACTTC.

The rearrangement joins TRBV7-2 to TRBJ2-3; 8 nucleotides align to TRBD2. Germline assignment: CDR1 SGHTA and CDR2 FQGNSA. Losses at the gene ends were 6 bases for V and 2 bases for J; bases not matched to a gene: 7. The CDR3 spans 15 residues. The CDR3 DNA sequence: TGTGCCAGCAGGGAGACTAGCGCAGCCACAGATACGCAGTATTTT. Translated: CASRETSAATDTQYF.

The chain is built from TRBV18 and TRBJ2-7, with 10 positions matching TRBD1. Trimming took 5 bases from V and 5 from J; bases not matched to a gene: 9. This CDR3 spans 15 amino acids. Germline CDR1 is KGHSH and CDR2 is LQKENI. CDR3 residues: CASSSSGQGVHEQYF. The CDR3 DNA reads TGTGCCAGCTCATCCTCTGGACAGGGGGTCCACGAGCAGTACTTC.

The chain uses TRBV21-1 and TRBJ2-1; the tabulated D call, TRBD2, remains unverified against the DNA. TRBV21-1 counts as a pseudogene. CDR3 length equals 15 residues. CDR3 DNA sequence: TGTGCCAGCAGACCGACTAGCGGGAGGGCAAATGAGCAGTTCTTC. Its translation is CASRPTSGRANEQFF.

V is TRBV28 and J is TRBJ1-2; perhaps TRBD1 as D (5 bases). The CDR3 is made up of 15 amino acids. Trimming removed 2 bases at V and 1 base at J, with 11 bases between. The V gene's germline CDR1 is MDHEN and CDR2 SYDVKM. CDR3: CASSLGGSVNYGYTF. DNA of the CDR3: TGTGCCAGCAGTTTAGGGGGGAGTGTTAACTATGGCTACACCTTC.

The chain recombines TRBV6-1 with TRBJ1-2; unclear D gene. CDR3 length: 13 amino acids. CDR1 MNHNS and CDR2 SASEGT come from the germline V gene. Trimming left V 2 bases short and J 3 bases short, with 7 bases between. The CDR3 nucleotides are TGTGCCAGCAGTGAACGGGGTGACTATGGCTACACCTTC. Translation: CASSERGDYGYTF.

This chain links TRBV19 with TRBJ1-5, with TRBD1 matching over 8 bases. CDR1 is LNHDA, CDR2 SQIVND, per germline (reference sequence). The CDR3 is 15 residues long. V lost 6 bases, J lost 3 bases, and 7 bases stayed unmatched. CDR3 region: CASRTTGQVNQPQHF. In nucleotides, the CDR3 is TGTGCCAGTAGGACGACGGGACAGGTCAATCAGCCCCAGCATTTT.

V and J are TRBV6-5 and TRBJ2-5; TRBD1 agrees at 7 bases. V dropped 6 bases and J dropped 2; count of bases not matched to a gene: 6. The CDR3 consists of 14 residues. In germline, CDR1 is MNHEY, CDR2 SVGAGI. The CDR3, as DNA: TGTGCCAGCAGCAGGGGGACAGCACAAGAGACCCAGTACTTC. This encodes CASSRGTAQETQYF.

The chain is built from TRBV27 and TRBJ2-7; D possibly corresponds to TRBD1 (6 bases). The length of the CDR3 is 14 residues. Germline CDR1 reads MNHEY; CDR2 reads SMNVEV (reference sequence). The V and J ends lost 8 bases and 6 bases respectively, with 20 bases between them. CDR3 nucleotides: TGTGCCAGCTTTTCCGGGACACCTAGGGGCGAGCAGTACTTC. This sequence encodes CASFSGTPRGEQYF.

The gene calls are TRBV6-5 and TRBJ2-4; 9 nucleotides match TRBD2. Trimming took 2 bases from V and 8 from J; bases not matched to a gene: 4. Germline V gene lookup returns CDR1 MNHEY and CDR2 SVGAGI. The CDR3 covers 14 residues. The CDR3 bases are TGTGCCAGCAGTTACGCGGGAGGGAGGGACATTCAGTACTTC. Amino acids: CASSYAGGRDIQYF.

On this clone: This sample includes further DNA sequences coding for the same CDR3. The V call is TRBV4-1, the J call TRBJ2-2; 7 bases are a match to TRBD2. With 0 bases clipped from V and 1 base from J, the junction kept 5 bases outside the gene matches. From germline, CDR1 is MGHRA and CDR2 YSYEKL. This CDR3 spans 17 amino acids. CDR3 DNA sequence: TGCGCCAGCAGCCAAGAGGGGAGGGTCTGGAACACCGGGGAGCTGTTTTTT. Translation gives CASSQEGRVWNTGELFF.

This chain links TRBV7-9 with TRBJ2-2, with TRBD2 as a possible D gene (5 bases). Between the trimmed V and J ends, which lost 7 bases and 3 bases, there was a span of 12 bases. This CDR3 spans 14 amino acids. From germline, CDR1 is SEHNR and CDR2 FQNEAQ (reference sequence). This CDR3 is CASTFHSDTGELFF. The CDR3, as DNA: TGTGCCAGCACCTTTCATAGCGACACCGGGGAGCTGTTTTTT.

The chain combines TRBV28 with TRBJ2-5; TRBD2 agrees at 8 bases. The tail of the sequence fits TRBJ2-7 better, so the J call may be wrong. Germline values: CDR1 MDHEN, CDR2 SYDVKM. CDR3 size: 15 residues. The CDR3 DNA follows: TGTGCCAGCAGGGAGAGCGGGGGCCGCTCCTACGAGCAGTACTTC. It specifies CASRESGGRSYEQYF.

This chain links TRBV5-5 with TRBJ2-2; no firm D call. The length of the CDR3 is 15 residues. Trimming shortened V by 1 base and J by 0 bases, and 7 bases separated the two germline ends. Germline values: CDR1 SGHKS, CDR2 YYEKEE (reference sequence). The CDR3 nucleotides are TGTGCCAGCAGCTTGATGAGCGCGAACACCGGGGAGCTGTTTTTT. This translates into CASSLMSANTGELFF.

This chain links TRBV27 with TRBJ2-2; D possibly corresponds to TRBD2 (5 bases). Deletions cut 3 bases from V and 7 bases from J, with 9 bases between. Germline CDR1 MNHEY, CDR2 SMNVEV (reference sequence). The CDR3 is 13 residues long. Here the CDR3 reads CASSFSGIGELFF. The CDR3 DNA reads as TGTGCCAGCAGTTTTTCCGGGATCGGGGAGCTGTTTTTT.

This CDR3 reads CASSLAARTGELFF. The CDR3 DNA reads as TGCGCCAGCAGCCTAGCCGCGCGTACCGGGGAGCTGTTTTTT. This rearrangement joins TRBV4-3 to TRBJ2-2; D ambiguous. The V end was cut by 4 bases, the J end by 5 bases, with 11 bases between. Germline CDR1 reads LGHNA; CDR2 reads YSLEER. The CDR3 sequence is 14 residues long.

V is TRBV11-2 and J is TRBJ2-1; perhaps TRBD2 as D (6 bases). CDR1 is SGHAT, CDR2 FQNNGV, per germline. The CDR3 runs 14 residues. Deletions cut 8 bases from V and 0 bases from J, with 11 bases between. CDR3 in amino acids: CASGAGSSYNEQFF. CDR3 DNA: TGTGCCAGCGGCGCGGGGAGCTCCTACAATGAGCAGTTCTTC.

A note on this clone: One end of the junction fails to match germline, which may point to a read error. This sequence joins TRBV11-2 and TRBJ1-2, with 9 bases fitting TRBD1. The CDR3 covers 15 residues. CDR1 SGHAT and CDR2 FQNNGV come from the germline V gene. CDR3 DNA sequence: TGTGCCAGCAGCGTAGACAGGGGGGCTGACTATGGCTACACCTTC. Amino acid sequence: CASSVDRGADYGYTF.

Points on this clone: Compared with germline, one end of the junction differs, possibly owing to a read error. The chain uses TRBV7-7 and TRBJ2-5, with TRBD1 identical over 9 bases. Germline values: CDR1 SSHAT, CDR2 FNYEAQ (reference sequence). The CDR3 totals 15 residues. CDR3 coding DNA: TGTGCTAGCAGCTTAGGGACAGGGCATGCAGAGACCCAGTACTTC. Protein sequence: CASSLGTGHAETQYF.

The J gene is TRBJ1-1, the V gene TRBV29-1; 9 bases agree with TRBD1. The CDR3 totals 11 residues. Germline V gene lookup returns CDR1 SQVTM and CDR2 ANQGSEA. This CDR3 is CAGTGSFEAFF. The CDR3, as DNA: TGCGCCGGGACAGGGAGCTTTGAAGCTTTCTTT.

As concerns this clone: Other DNA sequences in this sample translate to the same CDR3. The CDR3 loop reads CSVVIGDSGRLAYEQYF. CDR3 sequence (DNA): TGCAGCGTTGTAATAGGGGACAGCGGAAGATTGGCGTACGAGCAGTACTTC. The chain employs TRBV29-1 and TRBJ2-7, with 7 positions matching TRBD1. CDR1 and CDR2 (germline): SQVTM, ANQGSEA. Germline trimming cut 4 bases from V and 4 bases from J; bases unmatched to any gene: 19. The CDR3 is made up of 17 amino acids.